This TCR beta chain was recovered during a study of cytomegalovirus exposure and HLA in healthy donors. Study-level background: Sequencing of some 200 million T cells in an earlier analysis found 100 million or so unique TCR beta sequences. Broader study findings: Most of the TCR beta V segments (in an earlier analysis) were productive either about 87% or about 30% of the time. Most likely, a cluster of highly shared sequence variants arose as a sequencing artifact. Accurate prediction of most subjects' HLA-A and HLA-B alleles from TCR beta sequences was reported.

With 60 Vbeta and 13 Jbeta primers, the PCR was carried out. This table comes from immunoSEQ multiplex PCR, and its TCRdb copy is limited to in-frame clones, with some not included. Among around 110,000 clones, roughly 74% were seen once, and the ten largest hold 2.5%. Comment on this clone: As yet, its antigen is unknown.

The germline V gene encodes CDR1 LNHDA and CDR2 SQIVND (reference sequence). This CDR3 comprises 15 residues. V gave up 0 bases and J gave up 4 bases, with 13 bases separating them. V and J are TRBV19 and TRBJ2-7, with D unclear. Sequences were obtained from PBMCs. The origin of this receptor is a man aged 35-49 years in good health and CMV-seronegative. Here the CDR3 reads CASSIETAAPYEQYF. The CDR3 nucleotides are TGTGCCAGTAGTATAGAAACGGCGGCCCCTTACGAGCAGTACTTC.